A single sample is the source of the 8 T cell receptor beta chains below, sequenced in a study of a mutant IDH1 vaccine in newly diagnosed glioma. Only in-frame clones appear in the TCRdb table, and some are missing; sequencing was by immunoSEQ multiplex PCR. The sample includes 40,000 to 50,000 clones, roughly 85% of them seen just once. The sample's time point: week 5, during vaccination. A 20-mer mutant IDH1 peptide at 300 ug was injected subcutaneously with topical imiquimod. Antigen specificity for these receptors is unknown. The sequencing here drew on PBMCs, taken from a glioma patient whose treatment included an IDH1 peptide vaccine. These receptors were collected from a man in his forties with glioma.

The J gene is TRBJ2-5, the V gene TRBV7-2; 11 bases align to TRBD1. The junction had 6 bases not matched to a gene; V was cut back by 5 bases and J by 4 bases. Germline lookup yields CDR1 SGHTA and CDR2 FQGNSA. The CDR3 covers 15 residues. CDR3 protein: CASSQRTGGPETQYF. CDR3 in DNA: TGTGCCAGCAGCCAACGGACAGGGGGCCCAGAGACCCAGTACTTC.

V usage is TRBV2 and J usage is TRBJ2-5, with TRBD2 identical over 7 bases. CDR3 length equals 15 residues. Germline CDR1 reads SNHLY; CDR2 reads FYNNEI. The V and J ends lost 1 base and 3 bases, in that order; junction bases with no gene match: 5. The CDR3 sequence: CASSEVFAGEETQYF. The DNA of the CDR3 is TGTGCCAGCAGTGAAGTTTTTGCGGGAGAAGAGACCCAGTACTTC. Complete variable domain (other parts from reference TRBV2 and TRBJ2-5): EPEVTQTPSHQVTQMGQEVILRCVPISNHLYFYWYRQILGQKVEFLVSFYNNEISEKSEIFDDQFSVERPDGSNFTLKIRSTKLEDSAMYFCASSEVFAGEETQYFGPGTRLLVL.

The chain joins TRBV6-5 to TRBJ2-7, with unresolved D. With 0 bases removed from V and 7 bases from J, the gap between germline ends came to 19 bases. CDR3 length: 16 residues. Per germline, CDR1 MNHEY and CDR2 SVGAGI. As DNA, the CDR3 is TGTGCCAGCAGTTACTCGAGAGGTGGTGGGAAAGAGGAGCAGTACTTC. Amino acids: CASSYSRGGGKEEQYF.

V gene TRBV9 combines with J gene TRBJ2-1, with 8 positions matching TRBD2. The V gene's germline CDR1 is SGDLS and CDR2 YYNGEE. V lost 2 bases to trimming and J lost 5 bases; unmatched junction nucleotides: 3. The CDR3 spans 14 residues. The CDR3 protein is CASSVVAGHNEQFF. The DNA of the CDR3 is TGTGCCAGCAGCGTTGTAGCGGGGCACAATGAGCAGTTCTTC.

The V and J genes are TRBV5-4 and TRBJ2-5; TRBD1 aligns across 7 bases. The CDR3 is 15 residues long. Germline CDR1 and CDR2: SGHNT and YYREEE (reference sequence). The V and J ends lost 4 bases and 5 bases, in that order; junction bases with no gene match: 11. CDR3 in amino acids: CASSGTDRAYETQYF. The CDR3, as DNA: TGTGCCAGCAGCGGAACCGACAGGGCATACGAGACCCAGTACTTC.

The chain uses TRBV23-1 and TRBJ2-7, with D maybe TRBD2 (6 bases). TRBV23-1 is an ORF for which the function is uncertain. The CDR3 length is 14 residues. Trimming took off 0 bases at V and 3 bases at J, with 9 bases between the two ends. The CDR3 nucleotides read TGCGCCAGCAGTCAATCACGGGGGATCTACGAGCAGTACTTC. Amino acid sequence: CASSQSRGIYEQYF.

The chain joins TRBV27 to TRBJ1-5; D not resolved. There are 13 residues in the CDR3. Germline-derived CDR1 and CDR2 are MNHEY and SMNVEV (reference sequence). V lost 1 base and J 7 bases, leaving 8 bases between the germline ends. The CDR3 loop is CASSLYRLQPQHF. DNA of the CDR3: TGTGCCAGCAGTTTATATCGGCTGCAGCCCCAGCATTTT.

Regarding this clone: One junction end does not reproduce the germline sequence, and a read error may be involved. CDR3 sequence: CASRGNSNQLQHF. CDR3 sequence (DNA): TGTGCCAGCAGGGGCAATAGCAATCAGCTCCAGCATTTT. The chain joins TRBV19 to TRBJ1-5, with D tentatively TRBD1 (6 bases). The CDR3 is made up of 13 amino acids. Germline V CDR1 and CDR2: LNHDA, SQIVND (reference sequence).